The clone carrying this T cell receptor beta chain has just a few counts. Its antigen is unknown. The J segment lost 5 bases and the V segment lost 0 bases, leaving 4 bases of the junction unmatched. Germline V gene lookup returns CDR1 SGHRS and CDR2 YFSETQ. This CDR3 has 14 amino acids. The data are from a study of cytomegalovirus exposure and HLA in healthy donors. Points from the study as a whole: The study labeled more than 150 TCR beta chains cytomegalovirus-associated. As immune exposure information, only CMV serostatus was available.

Primers: 60 Vbeta forward and 13 Jbeta reverse. Profiling relied on immunoSEQ multiplex PCR, and the TCRdb table lists in-frame clones only, not all of them. This sample yields about 89,000 clones, of which approximately 80% are seen a single time; 3% to 4.5% belongs to the top ten. The clonotype comes from a female donor in good health and CMV-seropositive. The chain uses TRBV5-1 and TRBJ2-5, with TRBD2 matching over 7 bases. Sequenced material: PBMCs. The DNA for the CDR3 is TGCGCCAGCAGCTTGGGACTAGCTCGGGAGACCCAGTACTTC. Translating gives CASSLGLARETQYF.